Below, 11 T cell receptor beta chains from the same sample are listed, as sequenced in a study of CD8+CD57+ T cells in acquired aplastic anemia. The study profiled TCR beta VDJ and CDR3 using genomic DNA as template. In TCRdb, the reads were re-called with MiXCR into one record per CDR3 protein. The sample gives under 350,000 distinct CDR3 sequences, 56% of which show up once; 1% to 1.5% is in the top ten. Individuals selected for sequencing had exhibited CD8+CD57+ cell expansion on flow cytometry. The sample was sorted CD4+, CD8+, or CD8+CD57+ T cells (not recorded which) from PBMCs. The receptor set was obtained from a human donor with aplastic anemia.

This clonotype was detected once. The gene calls are TRBV5-5 and TRBJ2-7; D may be TRBD2 (6 bases). Trimming removed 2 bases from V and 3 bases from J, with 12 bases in between. Germline V gene data show CDR1 as SGHKS and CDR2 as YYEKEE (reference sequence). CDR3 length: 14 amino acids. CDR3 bases: TGTGCCAGCAGCTTTGGGAGGCCGGACTACGAGCAGTACTTC. Amino acids: CASSFGRPDYEQYF.

This clonotype was seen ten or more times. The chain combines TRBV20-1 with TRBJ1-4; no clear D. Trimming shortened V by 5 bases and J by 5 bases, and 15 bases separated the two germline ends. Germline assignment: CDR1 DFQATT and CDR2 SNEGSKA (reference sequence). This CDR3 contains 14 residues. The CDR3 sequence: CSAPPGPENEKLFF. For the CDR3, the DNA is TGCAGTGCTCCCCCCGGGCCGGAGAATGAAAAACTGTTTTTT.

J is TRBJ2-7 and V is TRBV6-5; 13 positions match TRBD2. Germline V gives CDR1 MNHEY, CDR2 SVGAGI. There are 16 residues in the CDR3. The V and J ends lost 6 bases and 0 bases, in that order; junction bases with no gene match: 5. The CDR3 DNA reads as TGTGCCAGCAGCCCCGGGACTAGCGGGATCTCCTACGAGCAGTACTTC. Its protein product is CASSPGTSGISYEQYF.

The V call is TRBV7-2, the J call TRBJ2-7; TRBD2 aligns across 13 bases. V trimming: 3 bases; J trimming: 7 bases; junction bases outside the gene matches: 6. Germline CDR1 and CDR2: SGHTA and FQGNSA. The CDR3 has 15 amino acids. The CDR3 protein is CASSFGTSGTGEQYF. As DNA, the CDR3 is TGTGCCAGCAGCTTTGGGACTAGCGGGACGGGGGAGCAGTACTTC.

For this clonotype: The junction shows a germline mismatch at one end, possibly a read error. The J gene is TRBJ2-2, the V gene TRBV20-1; TRBD2 matches at 12 bases. CDR3 length equals 18 residues. Germline CDR1 is DFQATT and CDR2 is SNEGSKA (reference sequence). The CDR3 DNA is TGCAGTGCTATATCGGCTAGCGGGGGGGCGACGGGTACCGGAGAGCTGTTTTTT. This encodes CSAISASGGATGTGELFF.

The sample holds a few counts of this clonotype. V usage is TRBV7-9 and J usage is TRBJ2-7, with TRBD1 as a possible D gene (6 bases). This CDR3 region has 14 residues. CDR1 and CDR2 from the germline V gene are SEHNR and FQNEAQ (reference sequence). The V end lost 5 bases, the J end lost 2 bases, and 13 bases lay between the germline ends. This chain's CDR3 is CASSQGTRPYEQYF. CDR3 in DNA: TGTGCCAGCAGCCAGGGGACACGACCCTACGAGCAGTACTTC.

This chain joins TRBV9 and TRBJ2-7; a weak D match, TRBD2 (6 bases). V dropped 1 base and J dropped 1 base, with 9 bases sitting between them. This CDR3 has 14 residues. Looked up from germline, CDR1 is SGDLS and CDR2 is YYNGEE. DNA of the CDR3: TGTGCCAGCAGCGTAAACGGGGGTTCCTACGAGCAGTACTTC. It yields the protein CASSVNGGSYEQYF.

This clonotype was seen repeatedly, ten times or more. The genes are TRBV3-1 and TRBJ1-6, with D possibly TRBD1 on 5 matching bases. V lost 4 bases, J lost 7 bases, and 17 bases lay in between. The CDR3 spans 16 residues. Germline CDR1 reads LGHDT; CDR2 reads YNNKEL (reference sequence). The CDR3 is CASSPGTLLNNSPLHF. The CDR3 region has the DNA TGTGCCAGCAGCCCGGGGACCCTTCTAAACAATTCACCCCTCCACTTT. Supplemented by reference TRBV3-1 and TRBJ1-6, the full variable domain reads DTAVSQTPKYLVTQMGNDKSIKCEQNLGHDTMYWYKQDSKKFLKIMFSYNNKELIINETVPNRFSPKSPDKAHLNLHINSLELGDSAVYFCASSPGTLLNNSPLHFGNGTRLTVT.

The chain recombines TRBV19 with TRBJ2-2, with 12 bases that match TRBD1. The germline V gene has CDR1 LNHDA and CDR2 SQIVND (reference sequence). V lost 6 bases to trimming and J lost 7 bases; unmatched junction nucleotides: 6. This CDR3 comprises 15 residues. CDR3 loop: CASSLGTGGSGELFF. CDR3 coding DNA: TGTGCCAGTAGCCTTGGGACAGGGGGCAGCGGGGAGCTGTTTTTT. The variable domain in full, with the rest retrieved from reference TRBV19 and TRBJ2-2, is DGGITQSPKYLFRKEGQNVTLSCEQNLNHDAMYWYRQDPGQGLRLIYYSQIVNDFQKGDIAEGYSVSREKKESFPLTVTSAQKNPTAFYLCASSLGTGGSGELFFGEGSRLTVL.

Details on this clonotype: The conserved final phenylalanine or tryptophan is absent from the CDR3, which likely points to a read error. The chain is built from TRBV7-2 and TRBJ2-3, with TRBD1 identical over 8 bases. Germline loops: CDR1 SGHTA, CDR2 FQGNSA. With V trimmed by 5 bases and J by 1 base, 8 bases remained unmatched. The CDR3 covers 16 residues. CDR3: CASSPTGGEGTDTQYS. Written as DNA, the CDR3 is TGTGCCAGCAGCCCTACAGGGGGTGAGGGCACAGATACGCAGTATTCT.

This chain connects TRBV14 to TRBJ2-7; D assignment may be TRBD1 or TRBD2 (5 bases each). This CDR3 contains 13 residues. V was cut by 1 base and J by 6 bases, with 10 bases left in between. Germline lookup yields CDR1 SGHDN and CDR2 FVKESK. CDR3 sequence reads: CASSQVRGREQYF. The CDR3 DNA reads TGTGCCAGCAGCCAAGTTCGGGGACGCGAGCAGTACTTC.